Here is one TCR beta chain with its context. Its matching antigen is unknown. The data derive from a study of identifying expanded T cells in peripheral blood. The study's findings and limits: Clone count variance between two-week samples rose with total template count. Differentially abundant clones: roughly 1.2 between replicates, around 17 at 2 to 3 weeks, 19 to 20 at four.

During the collection period, no donor immune events like infections were recorded. Produced via immunoSEQ multiplex PCR; TCRdb's table is partial and in-frame only. The sample carries tens of thousands of clones, approximately 84% recorded once. In germline, CDR1 is SGHRS, CDR2 YFSETQ. Deletions cut 4 bases from V and 0 bases from J, with 10 bases between. The CDR3 totals 14 residues. Input material: blood. The genes are TRBV5-1 and TRBJ1-1, with a weak D call TRBD1 (6 bases). This clonotype was sampled from a person aged 18 to 70 in good health. The CDR3 DNA sequence: TGCGCCAGCAGCGAACAGGGCCTGAACACTGAAGCTTTCTTT. It yields the protein CASSEQGLNTEAFF.